Shown below are 17 T cell receptor beta chains from a single sample sequenced in a study of blood T cell repertoires in COVID-19. Sequencing used immunoSEQ multiplex PCR; TCRdb keeps in-frame clones, though not all of them. This sample has more than 90,000 clones, with roughly nine tenths found just once. Source material: peripheral blood. Every receptor here comes from a man between 70 and 80 years old who had recovered from COVID-19.

This clone was seen just once. The chain joins TRBV2 to TRBJ2-7, with 8 bases lining up with TRBD1. The CDR3 sequence is 14 residues long. The V gene's germline CDR1 is SNHLY and CDR2 FYNNEI. Trimming took 4 bases from V and 6 from J; bases not matched to a gene: 8. The DNA of the CDR3 is TGTGCCAGCAGTGCCCAGGGGGCTTCGGGCGAGCAGTACTTC. Its translation: CASSAQGASGEQYF.

The chain uses TRBV28 and TRBJ1-4; D is perhaps TRBD1 (5 bases). The V and J ends lost 7 bases and 3 bases respectively, with 12 bases between them. The CDR3 extends over 14 amino acids. Germline-derived CDR1 and CDR2 are MDHEN and SYDVKM. This chain's CDR3 is CASINPGANEKLFF. DNA of the CDR3: TGTGCCAGCATCAACCCGGGGGCTAATGAAAAACTGTTTTTT.

J is TRBJ2-3 and V is TRBV4-2, with 9 bases aligning to TRBD2. The ends lost 4 bases at V and 2 bases at J; junction bases unmatched: 16. Germline CDR1 is LGHNA and CDR2 is YNFKEQ. CDR3 length: 19 amino acids. The DNA of the CDR3 is TGTGCCAGCAGCCTGACCTTCGGCCCTGGCGGGGGGGCCACAGATACGCAGTATTTT. Amino acid sequence: CASSLTFGPGGGATDTQYF.

CDR3 region: CASRGLAAYTDTQYF. The CDR3 DNA sequence: TGTGCCAGCAGAGGACTAGCGGCTTACACAGATACGCAGTATTTT. The rearrangement uses TRBV27 and TRBJ2-3, with 10 positions matching TRBD2. This CDR3 has 15 amino acids. In germline, CDR1 is MNHEY, CDR2 SMNVEV (reference sequence). With 6 bases clipped from V and 2 bases from J, the junction kept 5 bases outside the gene matches.

This sequence joins TRBV3-1 (or the pseudogene TRBV3-2) and TRBJ1-1; D is possibly TRBD1 (5 bases). The V end lost 1 base, the J end lost 3 bases, and 9 bases lay between the germline ends. CDR3 length: 14 amino acids. Germline CDR1 and CDR2: LGHDT and YNNKEL (reference sequence). For the CDR3, the DNA is TGTGCCAGCAGCCAAGGAACAGGACACACTGAAGCTTTCTTT. The encoded protein is CASSQGTGHTEAFF.

V gene TRBV27 combines with J gene TRBJ2-5; 7 bases fit TRBD2. This CDR3 spans 16 amino acids. Germline CDR1 MNHEY, CDR2 SMNVEV (reference sequence). Trimming removed 6 bases from V and 2 bases from J; junction bases left unmatched: 12. The CDR3 sequence: CASRSRAAGVQETQYF. The CDR3 nucleotides read TGTGCCAGCAGATCCAGGGCGGCGGGGGTTCAAGAGACCCAGTACTTC.

The V call is TRBV7-9, the J call TRBJ1-1, with a weak D call TRBD1 (5 bases). The CDR3 totals 12 residues. Between the trimmed V and J ends, which lost 2 bases and 4 bases, there was a span of 5 bases. In germline, CDR1 is SEHNR, CDR2 FQNEAQ (reference sequence). The chain's CDR3 is CASSLRGTEAFF. CDR3 nucleotides: TGTGCCAGCAGCTTAAGGGGCACTGAAGCTTTCTTT.

The chain links TRBV7-2 to TRBJ2-5, with 10 bases aligning to TRBD1. The CDR3 consists of 14 residues. The V segment lost 6 bases and the J segment 4 bases; nucleotides outside the gene matches: 5. Germline loops: CDR1 SGHTA, CDR2 FQGNSA. This chain's CDR3 is CASSRDRGGETQYF. DNA of the CDR3: TGTGCCAGCAGTCGGGACAGGGGAGGAGAGACCCAGTACTTC.

CDR3 residues: CAWSRTGEGEKLFF. As DNA, the CDR3 is TGTGCCTGGAGCCGTACCGGGGAGGGTGAAAAACTGTTTTTT. V usage is TRBV30 and J usage is TRBJ1-4; D uncertain. Trimming removed 3 bases at V and 7 bases at J, with 15 bases between. CDR1 is GTSNPN and CDR2 is SVGIG in the germline V gene (reference sequence). This CDR3 has 14 residues.

The chain couples TRBV6-5 to TRBJ1-2; 9 nucleotides align to TRBD1. Germline CDR1 reads MNHEY; CDR2 reads SVGAGI. J gave up 7 bases and V 6 bases, and 6 bases lay outside the gene matches. This CDR3 is built from 13 residues. CDR3 nucleotides: TGTGCCAGCAGAAGGGACAGGGATAGTGGCTACACCTTC. Its protein is CASRRDRDSGYTF.

V usage is TRBV27 and J usage is TRBJ2-1; TRBD2 is a possible D gene (5 bases). This CDR3 is built from 16 residues. Germline lookup yields CDR1 MNHEY and CDR2 SMNVEV (reference sequence). Trimming shortened V by 8 bases and J by 3 bases, and 20 bases separated the two germline ends. CDR3 protein: CASSPDEGEGYNEQFF. The DNA for the CDR3 is TGTGCCAGCTCCCCCGACGAGGGAGAGGGCTACAATGAGCAGTTCTTC.

The CDR3 region is CASSFGLAGGRNEQFF. CDR3 sequence (DNA): TGTGCCAGCAGCTTCGGACTAGCGGGAGGTCGCAATGAGCAGTTCTTC. The chain carries TRBV7-3 and TRBJ2-1, with 14 bases aligning to TRBD2. Germline trimming cut 3 bases from V and 6 bases from J; bases unmatched to any gene: 4. CDR1 and CDR2 from the germline V gene are SGHTA and FQGTGA. The CDR3 extends over 16 amino acids.

The CDR3 region has the DNA TGTGCCAGCAGCGTAGCGAAGGGGCCCACAGATACGCAGTATTTT. Residues: CASSVAKGPTDTQYF. The gene calls are TRBV9 and TRBJ2-3; D might be TRBD1 (5 bases). Germline lookup yields CDR1 SGDLS and CDR2 YYNGEE. The CDR3 runs 15 residues. V was trimmed by 0 bases and J by 2 bases, leaving 10 bases between them.

The V and J genes are TRBV6-1 and TRBJ2-7; 9 positions match TRBD2. CDR1 is MNHNS and CDR2 is SASEGT in the germline V gene. The CDR3 length is 16 residues. The ends lost 2 bases at V and 2 bases at J; junction bases unmatched: 7. The CDR3 reads CASSENPLAGPYEQYF. CDR3 bases: TGTGCCAGCAGTGAAAACCCACTAGCGGGCCCCTACGAGCAGTACTTC.

The chain couples TRBV3-1 (or the pseudogene TRBV3-2) to TRBJ1-3; D may be TRBD1 (6 bases). Germline V gene lookup returns CDR1 LGHDT and CDR2 YNNKEL (reference sequence). V gave up 4 bases and J gave up 5 bases, with 15 bases separating them. The CDR3 spans 15 residues. The chain's CDR3 is CASSPKGGGRNTIYF. CDR3 coding DNA: TGTGCCAGCAGCCCCAAGGGGGGGGGCAGAAACACCATATATTTT.

The rearrangement uses TRBV5-1 and TRBJ2-5, with 7 bases aligning to TRBD2. With V trimmed by 1 base and J by 5 bases, 5 bases remained unmatched. CDR3 size: 14 residues. Germline values: CDR1 SGHRS, CDR2 YFSETQ. Here the CDR3 reads CASSLFGEGETQYF. For the CDR3, the DNA is TGCGCCAGCAGCTTGTTCGGGGAGGGCGAGACCCAGTACTTC. Together with reference TRBV5-1 and TRBJ2-5, the CDR3 gives the full variable domain: KAGVTQTPRYLIKTRGQQVTLSCSPISGHRSVSWYQQTPGQGLQFLFEYFSETQRNKGNFPGRFSGRQFSNSRSEMNVSTLELGDSALYLCASSLFGEGETQYFGPGTRLLVL.

This rearrangement joins TRBV7-9 to TRBJ1-6; 9 bases match TRBD1. Per germline, CDR1 SEHNR and CDR2 FQNEAQ (reference sequence). The CDR3 extends over 15 amino acids. V lost 4 bases to trimming and J lost 5 bases; unmatched junction nucleotides: 3. The CDR3: CASSSGQGHNSPLHF. DNA for the CDR3: TGTGCCAGCAGCTCCGGACAGGGGCATAATTCACCCCTCCACTTT.